This paragraph covers one T cell receptor beta chain sequence. What it binds is not known. TCRdb re-analysed the reads in MiXCR, keeping a single row per CDR3 protein. The sample includes about 900,000 distinct CDR3 sequences, 31% of them seen just once. These data come from a study of T cell repertoires in cytomegalovirus infection. Study conclusions and caveats: Dominant in the ex vivo response were TCR beta clonotypes restricted by HLA-C and specific for CMV. People with CMV and the relevant HLA were identified by cumulative public TCR beta family frequency.

The TCR comes from a human donor in good health (CMV status not recorded). Some clones in this sample may be carry-over from other donors' samples. The sequencing used cultured CD8+ T cells from PBMCs, collected from culture after CMV antigen stimulation.

This CDR3 reads CASMFTLRVDGYTF. The CDR3 region has the DNA TGTGCCAGCATGTTCACCCTCCGCGTGGATGGCTACACCTTC. The genes are TRBV7-9 and TRBJ1-2; D uncertain. Trimming pared 7 bases from V and 6 bases from J, leaving 18 bases between. The length of the CDR3 is 14 residues. CDR1 and CDR2 (germline): SEHNR, FQNEAQ (reference sequence). The variable domain in full, with the rest retrieved from reference TRBV7-9 and TRBJ1-2, is DTGVSQNPRHKITKRGQNVTFRCDPISEHNRLYWYRQTLGQGPEFLTYFQNEAQLEKSRLLSDRFSAERPKGSFSTLEIQRTEQGDSAMYLCASMFTLRVDGYTFGSGTRLTVV.